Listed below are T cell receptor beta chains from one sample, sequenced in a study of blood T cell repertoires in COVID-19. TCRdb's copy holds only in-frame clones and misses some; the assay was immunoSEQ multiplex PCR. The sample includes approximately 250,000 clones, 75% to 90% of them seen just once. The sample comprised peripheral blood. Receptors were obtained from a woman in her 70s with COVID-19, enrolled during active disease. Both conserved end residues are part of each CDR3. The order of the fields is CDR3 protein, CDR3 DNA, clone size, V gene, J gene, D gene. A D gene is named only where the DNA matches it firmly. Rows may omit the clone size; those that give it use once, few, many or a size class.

cdr3_aa: CASSQAREGNYGYTF
cdr3_nt: TGTGCCAGCAGCCAAGCGCGGGAGGGGAACTATGGCTACACCTTC
clone_size: -
v_call: TRBV3-1/TRBV3-2
j_call: TRBJ1-2
d_call: -

cdr3_aa: CASSRTGGTFF
cdr3_nt: TGTGCCAGCAGCCGCACAGGGGGGACTTTCTTT
clone_size: -
v_call: TRBV3-1/TRBV3-2
j_call: TRBJ1-1
d_call: TRBD1

cdr3_aa: CASSQLAGGPTDTQYF
cdr3_nt: TGCGCCAGCAGCCAACTAGCGGGGGGGCCCACAGATACGCAGTATTTT
clone_size: -
v_call: TRBV5-1
j_call: TRBJ2-3
d_call: TRBD2

cdr3_aa: CASSQSDRYHEQYF
cdr3_nt: TGTGCCAGCAGCCAATCGGACAGATATCACGAGCAGTACTTC
clone_size: -
v_call: TRBV28
j_call: TRBJ2-7
d_call: -

cdr3_aa: CAWGRGEGGYTF
cdr3_nt: TGTGCCTGGGGTCGGGGGGAAGGTGGCTACACCTTC
clone_size: -
v_call: TRBV30
j_call: TRBJ1-2
d_call: -

cdr3_aa: CASSQEGPATGDVGYGYTF
cdr3_nt: TGCGCCAGCAGCCAAGAGGGCCCGGCGACAGGCGACGTGGGCTATGGCTACACCTTC
clone_size: -
v_call: TRBV4-1
j_call: TRBJ1-2
d_call: -

cdr3_aa: CASSTILNTEAFF
cdr3_nt: TGTGCCAGCAGTACTATCTTGAACACTGAAGCTTTCTTT
clone_size: -
v_call: TRBV12-3/TRBV12-4
j_call: TRBJ1-1
d_call: -

cdr3_aa: CASRTTGTVNTEAFF
cdr3_nt: TGTGCCAGCAGAACCACAGGGACGGTCAACACTGAAGCTTTCTTT
clone_size: once
v_call: TRBV5-5
j_call: TRBJ1-1
d_call: -

cdr3_aa: CASSTGIAGNTIYF
cdr3_nt: TGTGCCAGTAGCACAGGGATCGCTGGAAACACCATATATTTT
clone_size: -
v_call: TRBV19
j_call: TRBJ1-3
d_call: -

cdr3_aa: CSGDTLNYGYTF
cdr3_nt: TGCAGCGGGGACACGTTAAACTATGGCTACACCTTC
clone_size: -
v_call: TRBV29-1
j_call: TRBJ1-2
d_call: -

cdr3_aa: CASSPNRVPETQYF
cdr3_nt: TGTGCCAGCAGCCCAAATCGGGTCCCAGAGACCCAGTACTTC
clone_size: -
v_call: TRBV3-1/TRBV3-2
j_call: TRBJ2-5
d_call: -

cdr3_aa: CSVDDGTSALHF
cdr3_nt: TGCAGCGTTGACGACGGGACTTCGGCCCTCCACTTT
clone_size: -
v_call: TRBV29-1
j_call: TRBJ1-6
d_call: -

cdr3_aa: CASSGYLNTEAFF
cdr3_nt: TGTGCCAGCAGTGGCTACTTGAACACTGAAGCTTTCTTT
clone_size: -
v_call: TRBV2
j_call: TRBJ1-1
d_call: -

cdr3_aa: CASRQGSSNQPQHF
cdr3_nt: TGTGCCAGCAGACAGGGGTCCAGCAATCAGCCCCAGCATTTT
clone_size: -
v_call: TRBV2
j_call: TRBJ1-5
d_call: TRBD1

cdr3_aa: CASSGGPGQENEQFF
cdr3_nt: TGTGCCAGCAGCGGAGGGCCGGGACAAGAAAATGAGCAGTTCTTC
clone_size: -
v_call: TRBV9
j_call: TRBJ2-1
d_call: -

cdr3_aa: CASSQGVPEAFF
cdr3_nt: TGTGCCAGCAGCCAGGGTGTTCCTGAAGCTTTCTTT
clone_size: -
v_call: TRBV13
j_call: TRBJ1-1
d_call: -

cdr3_aa: CASSPSDSRNYGYTF
cdr3_nt: TGTGCCAGCAGCCCTTCCGACAGCCGAAACTATGGCTACACCTTC
clone_size: -
v_call: TRBV5-6
j_call: TRBJ1-2
d_call: -

cdr3_aa: CSVATSIREQYF
cdr3_nt: TGCAGCGTTGCCACGAGCATACGCGAGCAGTACTTC
clone_size: many
v_call: TRBV29-1
j_call: TRBJ2-7
d_call: -

cdr3_aa: CASAQLAGQDTQYF
cdr3_nt: TGTGCCAGTGCTCAACTAGCGGGGCAAGATACGCAGTATTTT
clone_size: -
v_call: TRBV2
j_call: TRBJ2-3
d_call: TRBD2

cdr3_aa: CASSPGRERNTEAFF
cdr3_nt: TGTGCCAGCAGTCCGGGTAGGGAGAGGAACACTGAAGCTTTCTTT
clone_size: -
v_call: TRBV5-8
j_call: TRBJ1-1
d_call: -

cdr3_aa: CASRGGGASETQYF
cdr3_nt: TGTGCCAGCAGAGGAGGGGGGGCGTCGGAGACCCAGTACTTC
clone_size: -
v_call: TRBV5-4
j_call: TRBJ2-5
d_call: -

cdr3_aa: CASSLNSGGPGELFF
cdr3_nt: TGTGCCAGCAGCCTTAACAGCGGGGGTCCCGGGGAGCTGTTTTTT
clone_size: -
v_call: TRBV4-2
j_call: TRBJ2-2
d_call: TRBD2

cdr3_aa: CASSQQQGTEAFF
cdr3_nt: TGCGCCAGCAGCCAACAACAGGGGACTGAAGCTTTCTTT
clone_size: -
v_call: TRBV4-3
j_call: TRBJ1-1
d_call: TRBD1

cdr3_aa: CASSLSPGQPSNSRSGYTF
cdr3_nt: TGTGCCAGCAGTCTATCGCCGGGACAGCCGTCAAACTCAAGAAGTGGCTACACCTTC
clone_size: -
v_call: TRBV6-6
j_call: TRBJ1-2
d_call: TRBD1

cdr3_aa: CASRAGTGSSSPLHF
cdr3_nt: TGTGCCAGCAGAGCCGGGACAGGGTCTAGTTCACCCCTCCACTTT
clone_size: -
v_call: TRBV2
j_call: TRBJ1-6
d_call: TRBD1

cdr3_aa: CASSQGTATYEQYF
cdr3_nt: TGTGCCAGCAGTCAGGGGACAGCGACCTACGAGCAGTACTTC
clone_size: -
v_call: TRBV2
j_call: TRBJ2-7
d_call: TRBD1

cdr3_aa: CATSAPGQGWDEQFF
cdr3_nt: TGTGCCACCAGTGCCCCGGGACAGGGTTGGGATGAGCAGTTCTTC
clone_size: once
v_call: TRBV24-1
j_call: TRBJ2-1
d_call: TRBD1

cdr3_aa: CASSFGWRGGINEQFF
cdr3_nt: TGTGCCAGCAGCTTCGGCTGGCGGGGGGGAATAAATGAGCAGTTCTTC
clone_size: -
v_call: TRBV7-2
j_call: TRBJ2-1
d_call: TRBD2

cdr3_aa: CATRGSGGDNEQFF
cdr3_nt: TGTGCCACCAGAGGTAGCGGGGGGGACAATGAGCAGTTCTTC
clone_size: -
v_call: TRBV24-1
j_call: TRBJ2-1
d_call: TRBD2

cdr3_aa: CASSFRTGGIETQYF
cdr3_nt: TGCGCCAGCAGCTTCCGGACAGGGGGTATAGAGACCCAGTACTTC
clone_size: -
v_call: TRBV5-1
j_call: TRBJ2-5
d_call: TRBD1

cdr3_aa: CASSLSAGGVNIQYF
cdr3_nt: TGTGCCAGCAGTTTATCGGCCGGGGGAGTGAACATTCAGTACTTC
clone_size: -
v_call: TRBV27
j_call: TRBJ2-4
d_call: -

cdr3_aa: CASSKTGQSDSPLHF
cdr3_nt: TGTGCCAGTAGTAAGACGGGACAGTCAGATTCACCCCTCCACTTT
clone_size: -
v_call: TRBV19
j_call: TRBJ1-6
d_call: TRBD1

cdr3_aa: CASSPPQGISSGANVLTF
cdr3_nt: TGTGCCAGCAGCCCGCCACAGGGAATCAGCTCTGGGGCCAACGTCCTGACTTTC
clone_size: -
v_call: TRBV7-8
j_call: TRBJ2-6
d_call: -

cdr3_aa: CASSRWTGGRELYNEQFF
cdr3_nt: TGCGCCAGCAGCCGCTGGACAGGGGGACGGGAATTGTACAATGAGCAGTTCTTC
clone_size: -
v_call: TRBV5-1
j_call: TRBJ2-1
d_call: TRBD1

cdr3_aa: CASSPGQGATEAFF
cdr3_nt: TGTGCCAGCAGCCCGGGACAGGGTGCCACTGAAGCTTTCTTT
clone_size: -
v_call: TRBV5-5
j_call: TRBJ1-1
d_call: TRBD1

cdr3_aa: CASRLARGWPEAFF
cdr3_nt: TGTGCCAGCAGACTGGCAAGAGGGTGGCCGGAAGCTTTCTTT
clone_size: -
v_call: TRBV6-5
j_call: TRBJ1-1
d_call: -

cdr3_aa: CASSEEGADQETQYF
cdr3_nt: TGTGCCAGCAGCGAAGAGGGGGCAGACCAAGAGACCCAGTACTTC
clone_size: -
v_call: TRBV9
j_call: TRBJ2-5
d_call: TRBD1

cdr3_aa: CANPSLPKGYTF
cdr3_nt: TGTGCCAACCCGAGTTTACCCAAGGGCTACACCTTC
clone_size: -
v_call: TRBV21-1
j_call: TRBJ1-2
d_call: -

cdr3_aa: CASSFIGQGVVYGYTF
cdr3_nt: TGTGCCAGCAGTTTTATAGGACAGGGGGTGGTCTATGGCTACACCTTC
clone_size: -
v_call: TRBV27
j_call: TRBJ1-2
d_call: TRBD1